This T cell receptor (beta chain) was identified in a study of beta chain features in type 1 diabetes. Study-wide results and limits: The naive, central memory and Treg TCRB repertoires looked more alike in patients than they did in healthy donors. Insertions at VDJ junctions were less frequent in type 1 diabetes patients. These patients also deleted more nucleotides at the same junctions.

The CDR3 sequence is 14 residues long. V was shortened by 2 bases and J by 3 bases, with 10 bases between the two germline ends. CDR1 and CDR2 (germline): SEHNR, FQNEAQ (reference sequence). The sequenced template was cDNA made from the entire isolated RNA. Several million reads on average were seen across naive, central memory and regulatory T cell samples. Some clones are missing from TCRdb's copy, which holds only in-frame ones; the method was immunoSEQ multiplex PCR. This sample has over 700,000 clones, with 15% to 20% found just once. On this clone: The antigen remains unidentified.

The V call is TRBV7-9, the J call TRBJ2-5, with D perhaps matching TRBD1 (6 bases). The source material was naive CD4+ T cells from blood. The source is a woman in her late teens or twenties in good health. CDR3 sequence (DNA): TGTGCCAGCAGCTTATGGACAGTCGAAGAGACCCAGTACTTC. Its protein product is CASSLWTVEETQYF.